This T cell receptor beta chain emerged from a study of beta chain features in type 1 diabetes (dated by TCRdb to 2016 to 2019). For the wider study: Mean age, gender distribution, total cell number and subset yield were not different between patients and healthy donors. A total of 90 million to 130 million sorted cells were examined across all samples, and a strong correlation was observed between cell number per subset and RNA yield. In the study, recently diagnosed type 1 diabetes patients and matched healthy donors were compared on the TCRB repertoires of their sorted circulating CD4+ T cell subsets. Whereas all 30 or so donors provided naive and central memory subsets, regulatory and stem cell-like memory subsets were isolated from just 8 patients and roughly eight healthy donors.

The High Capacity cDNA Reverse Transcription Kit was used to reverse transcribe all of the isolated RNA, meaning that expressed TCRB transcripts were what got sequenced. Naive, central memory and regulatory T cell samples underwent deep immunoSEQ sequencing, averaging roughly 3.3 million total reads per sample. Sorted cells were lysed in RLT buffer, and RNA was extracted using DNase-treated RNeasy Micro or Mini kits according to cell number. To prevent cross-contamination, each cell subset was processed individually, whereas patient and healthy donor samples were processed jointly. TCRB sequences were amplified from cDNA with the immunoSEQ multiplex PCR, producing 87-bp fragments spanning the CDR3 region. Amplicons were sequenced on the Illumina HiSeq platform. The source study handled its data this way. Synthetic template baselines were used to correct PCR bias computationally, reads within Hamming distance 2 were collapsed, and singletons that could not be merged were discarded. Reads were aligned against IMGT so that V, D and J genes, CDR3 length and insertions or deletions at six rearrangement sites could be assigned. Within each subset, clonotype counts were normalized to sorted cell number, and only after that were true diversity and Gini coefficients computed with the tcR R package. The overlap coefficient, calculated on TCRB nucleotide sequences, was used to quantify repertoire sharing. Out-of-frame TCRB sequences from naive cells were analyzed to stand in for the pre-selection repertoire. TCRdb retrieved this table from immuneACCESS and kept in-frame rearrangements only. Not all clones are present; in checked studies, unresolved V genes account for under half, and no reason is known for the remainder. For V, J and clone size, that table is used; D and trimming come from the DNA. This sample has 350,000 to 450,000 clones in its table, and about 15% of those were observed once. About 0.019% of the sample comes from the top ten.

As concerns this clone: Its target antigen remains unknown. Nothing much larger sits one base from this clone, and base qualities are not available.

Broader findings and caveats from the paper: Naive, central memory and regulatory TCRB repertoires appeared to be more alike among patients than among healthy donors. HLA sub-analyses involved small numbers of individuals, so any influence of HLA type on TCRB rearrangement remained unresolved. Type 1 diabetes patients showed a moderate but significant shortening of TCRB CDR3 length in all four CD4+ subsets. Shorter templates might have been favored by PCR, but patient and control samples were amplified and corrected together, so both groups would have been affected equally by any skew. At VDJ recombination sites, type 1 diabetes patients had fewer insertions and more deleted nucleotides, which implies abnormalities in thymic rearrangement. Sequencing cDNA rather than genomic DNA could over-represent highly expressing activated cells, although activation and CD3 levels did not differ between groups.

A single peripheral blood draw of around 0.11 L on average was collected from each donor into heparinised tubes. Using a panel that included CD45RO, CCR7, CD25, CD127, CD95 and CD27, naive, central memory, regulatory and stem cell-like memory CD4+ T cells were sorted on a BD FACSAria II. A purity above 95% was achieved for all sorted populations. PBMCs were isolated immediately by Lymphoprep density gradient centrifugation and stained directly without culture. To minimize batch effects, samples were stained and sorted in pairs, one healthy donor with one patient per experiment. Taken from the germline V gene, the CDR1 and CDR2 loops are SGHTA and FQGNSA. V loses 5 bases, J loses 10 bases, and the germline ends lie 9 bases apart. The CDR3, from cysteine to phenylalanine, totals 11 residues. Just the 33-base CDR3 DNA is kept, in frame starting at base 1.

This sequence was found in a woman aged 18-35 years in good health. The rearranged chain carries TRBV7-2 and TRBJ2-1; TRBD2 could be the D gene, as 6 bases match. The material sequenced was naive CD4+ T cells from blood. This specimen's cell subset or site label, interpreted: true naive CD4+ T cells. The DNA sequence is TGTGCCAGCAGCCAAACTAGCGAGCAGTTCTTC. Translated, it reads CASSQTSEQFF.